These 29 T cell receptor beta chains were sequenced from one sample in a study of blood T cell repertoires in COVID-19. Measured with immunoSEQ multiplex PCR; TCRdb has only the in-frame clones, and not every one. The repertoire holds a few hundred thousand clones, with about 85% as singletons. The material sequenced was PBMCs or T cells enriched from blood (not recorded which). These receptor sequences come from a woman between 45 and 60 years old who had been exposed to COVID-19.

The rearrangement links TRBV9 to TRBJ2-1; no firm D call. Germline CDR1 is SGDLS and CDR2 is YYNGEE. The CDR3 loop spans 13 amino acids. Trimming cost V 3 bases and J 4 bases, with 8 bases left between them. The CDR3 here is CASSATSYNEQFF. In nucleotides, the CDR3 is TGTGCCAGCAGCGCAACTTCATACAATGAGCAGTTCTTC.

V usage is TRBV24-1 and J usage is TRBJ2-7; D not certain. V shed 4 bases and J shed 6 bases, with 18 bases lying between them. Germline V gene data show CDR1 as KGHDR and CDR2 as SFDVKD. CDR3 length equals 15 residues. CDR3: CATSDPTQPMGEQYF. Written as DNA, the CDR3 is TGTGCCACCAGTGACCCGACTCAGCCGATGGGCGAGCAGTACTTC.

The chain recombines TRBV30 with TRBJ1-2; the D gene is possibly TRBD1 (5 bases). CDR3 length: 13 residues. Germline loops: CDR1 GTSNPN, CDR2 SVGIG (reference sequence). V gave up 0 bases and J gave up 8 bases, with 13 bases separating them. The CDR3 region is CAWSVGQGGGYTF. In nucleotides, the CDR3 is TGTGCCTGGAGTGTAGGGCAGGGCGGCGGCTACACCTTC.

The chain is built from TRBV5-1 and TRBJ2-2; no clear D. The CDR3 spans 15 residues. CDR1 and CDR2 (germline): SGHRS, YFSETQ. Trimming removed 1 base from V and 6 bases from J, with 13 bases in between. The chain's CDR3 is CASSLSASDPGELFF. The CDR3, as DNA: TGCGCCAGCAGCTTGTCGGCTAGTGATCCCGGGGAGCTGTTTTTT.

The genes are TRBV6-4 and TRBJ2-2; 7 bases match TRBD1. The CDR3 is made up of 15 amino acids. Germline CDR1 MRHNA, CDR2 SNTAGT. J was trimmed by 0 bases and V by 5 bases; bases with no gene match: 3. The CDR3, as DNA: TGTGCCAGCAGTCGGGACAGCCCGAACACCGGGGAGCTGTTTTTT. Its protein is CASSRDSPNTGELFF.

The chain joins TRBV19 to TRBJ1-5, with D perhaps TRBD1 (5 bases). This CDR3 is built from 13 residues. The germline CDR1 and CDR2 sequences are LNHDA and SQIVND (reference sequence). The ends were cut back, 6 bases at V and 6 bases at J, with 12 bases in the middle. CDR3 region: CASSQGRVQPQHF. As DNA, the CDR3 is TGTGCCAGTAGCCAAGGCAGGGTTCAGCCCCAGCATTTT.

The chain is built from TRBV14 and TRBJ1-3; no clear D gene. CDR3 length equals 13 residues. The germline CDR1 and CDR2 sequences are SGHDN and FVKESK. Trimming took off 1 base at V and 4 bases at J, with 5 bases between the two ends. The CDR3 DNA is TGTGCCAGCAGCCAAGTGCGAGGAAACACCATATATTTT. Translated: CASSQVRGNTIYF.

CDR3 amino acids: CASSLGQGYTEAFF. The CDR3 bases are TGTGCCAGCAGTCTTGGACAGGGATACACTGAAGCTTTCTTT. The chain links TRBV6-6 to TRBJ1-1, with TRBD1 identical over 8 bases. The CDR3 runs to 14 residues. Germline CDR1 reads MNHNY; CDR2 reads SVGAGI (reference sequence). V lost 5 bases to trimming and J lost 3 bases; unmatched junction nucleotides: 5.

V is TRBV27 and J is TRBJ2-7; 8 positions match TRBD1. This CDR3 contains 14 residues. Germline assignment: CDR1 MNHEY and CDR2 SMNVEV (reference sequence). Trimming at V came to 4 bases and at J to 1 base, leaving 3 bases not matched to a gene. The CDR3 DNA reads as TGTGCCAGCAGTTGGCGACAGGGGTCCTACGAGCAGTACTTC. This translates into CASSWRQGSYEQYF.

CDR3 sequence: CASRRDPLQPQHF. The CDR3 DNA follows: TGTGCCAGCCGGCGGGACCCCCTACAGCCCCAGCATTTT. The rearrangement joins TRBV2 to TRBJ1-5; tentative D call: TRBD1 (5 bases). Germline CDR1 reads SNHLY; CDR2 reads FYNNEI. Trimming left V 8 bases short and J 7 bases short, with 15 bases between. This CDR3 contains 13 residues. Full variable domain (remainder filled in from reference TRBV2 and TRBJ1-5): EPEVTQTPSHQVTQMGQEVILRCVPISNHLYFYWYRQILGQKVEFLVSFYNNEISEKSEIFDDQFSVERPDGSNFTLKIRSTKLEDSAMYFCASRRDPLQPQHFGDGTRLSIL.

The chain couples TRBV12-3 or TRBV12-4 to TRBJ2-1, with TRBD2 identical over 8 bases. The CDR3 is 13 amino acids. V trimming: 8 bases; J trimming: 7 bases; junction bases outside the gene matches: 7. The CDR3 nucleotides read TGTGCCAGCTTTGCGGGGGGATATAATGAGCAGTTCTTC. Protein sequence: CASFAGGYNEQFF.

The chain uses TRBV6-5 and TRBJ2-3; 8 bases map to TRBD2. Germline loops: CDR1 MNHEY, CDR2 SVGAGI. J gave up 4 bases and V 6 bases, and 3 bases lay outside the gene matches. The CDR3 extends over 13 amino acids. This CDR3 is CASSTGGADTQYF. Written as DNA, the CDR3 is TGTGCCAGCAGCACGGGGGGGGCAGATACGCAGTATTTT.

This chain links TRBV9 with TRBJ1-2, with a possible D match to TRBD1 (5 bases). The V end was cut by 4 bases, the J end by 4 bases, with 8 bases between. The germline V gene has CDR1 SGDLS and CDR2 YYNGEE. The CDR3 is made up of 12 amino acids. The CDR3 protein is CASSPGLYGYTF. In DNA, the CDR3 is TGTGCCAGCAGCCCAGGGCTCTATGGCTACACCTTC.

The rearrangement links TRBV5-6 to TRBJ1-2; 8 bases fit TRBD1. With 0 bases clipped from V and 7 bases from J, the junction kept 5 bases outside the gene matches. The V gene's germline CDR1 is SGHDT and CDR2 YYEEEE. The CDR3 loop spans 14 amino acids. As DNA, the CDR3 is TGTGCCAGCAGCTTGGCCAGGGGGCTGGGTGGCTACACCTTC. Its protein product is CASSLARGLGGYTF.

The chain recombines TRBV6-1 with TRBJ2-3; 10 bases map to TRBD1. Germline CDR1 is MNHNS and CDR2 is SASEGT. CDR3 length equals 19 residues. With 4 bases clipped from V and 8 bases from J, the junction kept 21 bases outside the gene matches. The CDR3 is CASSGERPWDRGAGRTQYF. In nucleotides, the CDR3 is TGTGCCAGCAGTGGTGAGAGACCTTGGGACAGGGGCGCGGGGCGTACGCAGTATTTT.

CDR3 DNA: TGTGCCAGCAGCTCCGTGACAGGCCAGAGTACCTTC. It codes for CASSSVTGQSTF. The chain uses TRBV7-9 and TRBJ1-2, with a possible D match to TRBD1 (6 bases). The CDR3 consists of 12 residues. V lost 4 bases and J lost 14, with 17 bases in between. The germline V gene encodes CDR1 SEHNR and CDR2 FQNEAQ (reference sequence).

About this clone: A much more abundant neighbour one base away suggests this may be a read error. The chain links TRBV27 to TRBJ2-7, with 9 bases identical to TRBD2. Germline V gene data show CDR1 as MNHEY and CDR2 as SMNVEV (reference sequence). The CDR3 contains 13 residues. The J segment lost 4 bases and the V segment lost 8 bases, leaving 6 bases of the junction unmatched. DNA of the CDR3: TGTGCCAGCCAAGGCGGGGGGGCTTACGAGCAGTACTTC. As protein: CASQGGGAYEQYF.

The chain has TRBV19 and TRBJ1-2; D gene unclear. This CDR3 region has 14 residues. CDR1 and CDR2 (germline): LNHDA, SQIVND (reference sequence). The germline V and J ends were trimmed by 0 bases and 7 bases, with 12 bases remaining between them. CDR3 loop: CASSIDHREGGYTF. The CDR3 DNA is TGTGCCAGTAGTATAGATCACAGAGAGGGTGGCTACACCTTC. Looking up the rest from reference TRBV19 and TRBJ1-2 gives the full variable domain: DGGITQSPKYLFRKEGQNVTLSCEQNLNHDAMYWYRQDPGQGLRLIYYSQIVNDFQKGDIAEGYSVSREKKESFPLTVTSAQKNPTAFYLCASSIDHREGGYTFGSGTRLTVV.

This clone has a handful of counts. V is TRBV7-2 and J is TRBJ1-5; 7 bases are a match to TRBD1. Losses at the gene ends were 5 bases for V and 0 bases for J; bases not matched to a gene: 4. Germline V lookup: CDR1 SGHTA, CDR2 FQGNSA. This CDR3 has 15 amino acids. CDR3 amino acids: CASSEDRASNQPQHF. The CDR3 DNA is TGTGCCAGCAGCGAAGACAGGGCTAGCAATCAGCCCCAGCATTTT.

The rearrangement uses TRBV3-1 (or the pseudogene TRBV3-2) and TRBJ1-5; TRBD1 agrees at 7 bases. The junction had 3 bases not matched to a gene; V was cut back by 4 bases and J by 0 bases. This CDR3 has 15 amino acids. From germline, CDR1 is LGHDT and CDR2 YNNKEL (reference sequence). The CDR3 bases are TGTGCCAGCAGCCTCGGGACAGCTAGCAATCAGCCCCAGCATTTT. It is translated as CASSLGTASNQPQHF.

CDR3 sequence (DNA): TGTGCCAGCAGTTTATCTGGGGGCGGATACACAGATACGCAGTATTTT. Its translation is CASSLSGGGYTDTQYF. The chain carries TRBV27 and TRBJ2-3; D is possibly TRBD1 (6 bases). Deletions cut 0 bases from V and 2 bases from J, with 12 bases between. This CDR3 comprises 16 residues. Germline-derived CDR1 and CDR2 are MNHEY and SMNVEV (reference sequence).

The V call is TRBV24-1, the J call TRBJ1-4, with 7 bases identical to TRBD1. The CDR3 extends over 18 amino acids. The germline gives CDR1 KGHDR, CDR2 SFDVKD. The ends lost 3 bases at V and 4 bases at J; junction bases unmatched: 13. CDR3 DNA sequence: TGTGCCACCAGTGATCTAAACTTCACAGGGGACTTTAATGAAAAACTGTTTTTT. Residues: CATSDLNFTGDFNEKLFF.

The CDR3 coding sequence is TGCGCCAGCAGTGAGTGTTGGGCAGGGGGCACAGGGGCCAACGTCCTGACTTTC. Its protein product is CASSECWAGGTGANVLTF. The chain has TRBV10-1 and TRBJ2-6, with TRBD1 identical over 8 bases. CDR3 length: 18 residues. Per germline, CDR1 WNHNN and CDR2 SYGVQD (reference sequence). V lost 1 base to trimming and J lost 4 bases; unmatched junction nucleotides: 9.

In DNA, the CDR3 is TGTGCCAGCAGCCAAGACAGGGGCAGCTATAATTCACCCCTCCACTTT. Protein: CASSQDRGSYNSPLHF. The chain recombines TRBV3-1 (or the pseudogene TRBV3-2) with TRBJ1-6; D perhaps matches TRBD1 (6 bases). V was clipped by 0 bases and J by 3 bases, with 9 bases between them. CDR1 and CDR2 (germline): LGHDT, YNNKEL (reference sequence). The CDR3 length is 16 residues.

This clone was counted only a few times. The chain employs TRBV7-2 and TRBJ1-1, with 7 bases lining up with TRBD1. Germline CDR1 and CDR2: SGHTA and FQGNSA. The CDR3 covers 13 residues. The V gene end was trimmed by 1 base and the J gene end by 13 bases; junction bases not matched to a gene: 9. The CDR3 loop is CASSLDGTAGGFF. The CDR3 DNA reads TGTGCCAGCAGCTTAGATGGGACAGCGGGCGGTTTCTTT.

This chain joins TRBV7-9 and TRBJ1-2; TRBD1 is a possible D gene (5 bases). Germline V gene lookup returns CDR1 SEHNR and CDR2 FQNEAQ (reference sequence). Trimming pared 4 bases from V and 8 bases from J, leaving 11 bases between. The CDR3 extends over 12 amino acids. The CDR3: CASSSGGEGYTF. The CDR3 DNA sequence: TGTGCCAGCAGCTCCGGGGGTGAGGGCTACACCTTC.

The chain employs TRBV24-1 and TRBJ1-5; a weak D match, TRBD1 (6 bases). The CDR3 length is 15 residues. CDR1 and CDR2 from the germline V gene are KGHDR and SFDVKD. Trimming pared 3 bases from V and 6 bases from J, leaving 14 bases between. The CDR3, as DNA: TGTGCCACCAGTGATAGCAGGGGTTTGGGTCAGCCCCAGCATTTT. This encodes CATSDSRGLGQPQHF.

This clone was seen only once. The chain uses TRBV19 and TRBJ1-2; 10 nucleotides line up with TRBD1. The length of the CDR3 is 14 residues. The V segment lost 7 bases and the J segment 2 bases; nucleotides outside the gene matches: 4. Germline lookup yields CDR1 LNHDA and CDR2 SQIVND (reference sequence). In nucleotides, the CDR3 is TGTGCCAGTAAAAAGACAGGGGGCAACTATGGCTACACCTTC. Translation gives CASKKTGGNYGYTF.

The V call is TRBV5-1, the J call TRBJ2-2; D ambiguous. Germline V gene data show CDR1 as SGHRS and CDR2 as YFSETQ. V was pared by 3 bases and J by 5 bases, with 14 bases between. The length of the CDR3 is 15 residues. This chain's CDR3 is CASSSKPGETGELFF. The CDR3 coding sequence is TGCGCCAGCAGCTCGAAACCCGGTGAGACCGGGGAGCTGTTTTTT. The entire variable domain, with the rest obtained from reference TRBV5-1 and TRBJ2-2, is as follows: KAGVTQTPRYLIKTRGQQVTLSCSPISGHRSVSWYQQTPGQGLQFLFEYFSETQRNKGNFPGRFSGRQFSNSRSEMNVSTLELGDSALYLCASSSKPGETGELFFGEGSRLTVL.